This record looks at one T cell receptor beta chain sequence and its context. The antigen is undetermined. This specimen comes from a study of regulatory T cells in long-lasting Graves disease. Study-wide context: Over-5-year antithyroid drug use with positive TSH receptor antibodies defined persistent Graves' disease in the study.

Relying on iRepertoire HTBI primers and Arm-PCR of CDR3 regions, the team built TCR beta libraries. Original handling: In the combined samples, roughly 60 TRBV and 14 TRBJ segments were identified. TCRdb recomputed calls from the multiplex PCR reads with MiXCR, one row per CDR3 protein. TCRdb, not the original authors, processed these V and J calls. The sample contains some 340,000 distinct CDR3 sequences, approximately 25% of which appear only once. Study conclusions and caveats: Persistent disease preferred TRBV28, TRBJ1-2 and TRBJ2-5; new disease, TRBV20-1 and TRBJ2-1. Clonotypes that were public and shared totalled 2,500 to 3,000 in persistent patients versus 750 to 1,000 in new patients.

The V segment lost 5 bases and the J segment 5 bases; nucleotides outside the gene matches: 7. From germline, CDR1 is SGHAT and CDR2 FQDESV (reference sequence). The CDR3 extends over 14 amino acids. Time point here: persistent/refractory GD, antithyroid drugs over 5 years with positive TRAb. After RNA was extracted from PBMCs, the TCR library was made from it. The chain joins TRBV11-1 to TRBJ2-7, with 9 bases aligning to TRBD2. This clonotype was sampled from a woman between 35 and 50 years old with Graves disease. This sample comprised peripheral blood mononuclear cells (PBMCs), obtained when the disease was refractory, from a patient treated with antithyroid drugs. The DNA of the CDR3 is TGTGCCAGCAGCCGTAGCGGGAGAACCAACGAGCAGTACTTC. Translation gives CASSRSGRTNEQYF. Supplemented by reference TRBV11-1 and TRBJ2-7, the full variable domain reads EAEVAQSPRYKITEKSQAVAFWCDPISGHATLYWYRQILGQGPELLVQFQDESVVDDSQLPKDRFSAERLKGVDSTLKIQPAELGDSAMYLCASSRSGRTNEQYFGPGTRLTVT.